These T cell receptor beta chains were read from a single sample in a study of T-cell memory formation after mild COVID-19. MiXCR, applied by TCRdb to the 5' RACE reads, yields one record per CDR3 protein. This sample has around 420,000 distinct CDR3 sequences, with 20% to 25% found just once. The specimen was PBMCs or a T cell subset sorted from them (not recorded which). These receptors all come from an adult woman who had mild COVID-19 (a few samples of this study predate the infection). Cell type and time point are not known. Both conserved end residues are part of each CDR3. D genes are given only for firm matches. Clone size is shown for a subset of rows, as once, few, many or a class of expanded clone.

cdr3_length	d_call	j_call	v_call	clone_size	cdr3_aa	cdr3_nt
17	TRBD1	TRBJ1-2	TRBV12-3/TRBV12-4	.	CASSPNVPRGRDYGYTF	TGTGCCAGCAGCCCGAACGTACCCAGGGGGCGGGACTATGGCTACACCTTC
13	.	TRBJ2-3	TRBV19	.	CASGIPGGDTQYF	TGTGCCAGTGGGATCCCTGGTGGAGATACGCAGTATTTT
17	.	TRBJ2-3	TRBV29-1	.	CSVDQGVLILSTDTQYF	TGCAGCGTGGATCAGGGTGTGTTGATCCTTAGCACAGATACGCAGTATTTT
14	TRBD1	TRBJ1-2	TRBV12-3/TRBV12-4	.	CASSLGTGEDGYTF	TGTGCCAGCAGTTTGGGGACAGGGGAAGATGGCTACACCTTC
15	.	TRBJ2-7	TRBV9	.	CASSVDPGQRYEQYF	TGTGCCAGCAGCGTAGATCCCGGACAGAGGTACGAGCAGTACTTC
19	.	TRBJ1-4	TRBV19	few	CARARVWLNRQATNEKLFF	TGTGCCAGAGCCAGGGTGTGGTTAAACAGGCAAGCAACTAATGAAAAACTGTTTTTT
16	.	TRBJ1-4	TRBV5-4	few	CASSPTGPMGDEKLFF	TGTGCCAGCAGCCCCACCGGGCCAATGGGGGATGAAAAACTGTTTTTT
17	TRBD1	TRBJ2-1	TRBV14	.	CASSQSYGTGGPYEQFF	TGTGCCAGCAGCCAGAGCTACGGGACAGGGGGTCCCTATGAGCAGTTCTTC
16	TRBD2	TRBJ2-7	TRBV4-3	.	CASSHRLAGGPYEQYF	TGCGCCAGCAGCCACCGACTAGCGGGAGGGCCGTACGAGCAGTACTTC
15	TRBD1	TRBJ1-5	TRBV6-2/TRBV6-3	.	CASSWATGVDQPQHF	TGTGCCAGCAGTTGGGCGACAGGGGTGGATCAGCCCCAGCATTTT
15	TRBD1	TRBJ1-6	TRBV3-1	.	CASSQATGQNSPLHF	TGTGCCAGCAGCCAAGCGACAGGGCAAAATTCACCCCTCCACTTT
15	.	TRBJ2-2	TRBV5-4	few	CASSYGGVLTGELFF	TGTGCCAGCAGCTACGGAGGGGTCCTCACCGGGGAGCTGTTTTTT
14	.	TRBJ2-3	TRBV25-1	many	CASSEYGEADTQYF	TGTGCCAGCAGTGAATACGGGGAGGCAGATACGCAGTATTTT
15	.	TRBJ1-5	TRBV5-5	.	CASSPERLGNQPQHF	TGTGCCAGCAGCCCCGAAAGGTTGGGCAATCAGCCCCAGCATTTT
13	.	TRBJ2-7	TRBV2	.	CASRGTSLYEQYF	TGTGCCAGCAGGGGAACTAGCCTGTACGAGCAGTACTTC
11	.	TRBJ2-5	TRBV18	few	CASSPQATQYF	TGTGCCAGCTCGCCACAAGCGACCCAGTACTTC
17	TRBD2	TRBJ2-7	TRBV5-4	many	CASSPGTSGGLTYEQYF	TGTGCCAGCAGTCCCGGGACTAGCGGGGGGCTTACCTACGAGCAGTACTTC
12	.	TRBJ2-7	TRBV30	few	CAWRGGGYEQYF	TGTGCCTGGAGGGGCGGAGGGTACGAGCAGTACTTC
18	.	TRBJ2-1	TRBV6-5	few	CASSAKSFPGTFKPEQFF	TGTGCCAGCAGTGCCAAGAGTTTCCCCGGGACCTTTAAGCCTGAGCAGTTCTTC
15	.	TRBJ1-2	TRBV6-6	.	CASSRPTALNYGYTF	TGTGCCAGCAGTCGCCCGACAGCCCTCAACTATGGCTACACCTTC
15	TRBD1	TRBJ2-7	TRBV18	.	CASSPPGTERDEQYF	TGTGCCAGCTCACCGCCCGGGACAGAGAGAGACGAGCAGTACTTC
14	.	TRBJ2-2	TRBV19	.	CASRGASNTGELFF	TGTGCCAGTAGGGGGGCTTCGAACACCGGGGAGCTGTTTTTT
17	.	TRBJ2-3	TRBV6-5	many	CASKGQGRVGSRDTQYF	TGTGCCAGCAAAGGCCAGGGGAGGGTAGGGTCCAGAGATACGCAGTATTTT
15	TRBD1	TRBJ2-3	TRBV4-2	many	CASSLGGQGTDTQYF	TGTGCCAGCAGCCTGGGGGGACAGGGCACAGATACGCAGTATTTT
13	.	TRBJ2-5	TRBV12-5	.	CASGPDSEETQYF	TGTGCTAGTGGACCGGACAGCGAAGAGACCCAGTACTTC
18	TRBD1	TRBJ2-6	TRBV9	.	CASSVATGGGSGANVLTF	TGTGCCAGCAGCGTAGCTACAGGGGGCGGCAGTGGGGCCAACGTCCTGACTTTC
14	.	TRBJ1-2	TRBV5-1	.	CASSFTGEGGGYTF	TGCGCCAGCAGCTTTACCGGGGAAGGCGGTGGCTACACCTTC
15	TRBD2	TRBJ2-4	TRBV24-1	.	CATSDWTSGSHIQYF	TGTGCCACCAGTGATTGGACTAGCGGGAGCCACATTCAGTACTTC
15	TRBD1	TRBJ2-3	TRBV27	.	CASSFMDRGSDTQYF	TGTGCCAGCAGTTTCATGGACAGGGGGTCAGATACGCAGTATTTT
16	TRBD2	TRBJ2-3	TRBV24-1	few	CATSEGTSGGTDTQYF	TGTGCCACCAGTGAGGGGACTAGCGGGGGTACAGATACGCAGTATTTT
15	.	TRBJ2-5	TRBV27	few	CASSYAGTVQETQYF	TGTGCCAGCAGTTACGCCGGGACGGTCCAAGAGACCCAGTACTTC
17	.	TRBJ2-1	TRBV5-1	.	CASSLADSRQQDNEQLF	TGCGCCAGCAGCTTGGCCGACTCTCGACAGCAAGACAATGAGCAGCTCTTC
12	.	TRBJ1-2	TRBV3-1	.	CASSQEIYGYTF	TGTGCCAGCAGCCAAGAAATCTATGGCTACACCTTC
14	.	TRBJ1-5	TRBV7-9	.	CASSPPGGDQPQHF	TGTGCCAGCAGCCCCCCGGGGGGGGATCAGCCCCAGCATTTT
13	TRBD1	TRBJ1-2	TRBV12-3/TRBV12-4	few	CASSLSGGTGYTF	TGTGCCAGCAGTTTGTCAGGGGGCACTGGCTACACCTTC
15	.	TRBJ2-2	TRBV4-3	.	CASSRVSSIPGELFF	TGCGCCAGCAGCCGAGTATCAAGCATCCCCGGGGAGCTGTTTTTT
20	.	TRBJ2-7	TRBV7-9	.	CASSLGGRSGSAGPEAIRYF	TGTGCCAGCAGCTTAGGAGGCCGGTCTGGGTCGGCAGGCCCCGAGGCCATTAGGTACTTC
12	.	TRBJ2-1	TRBV5-1	.	CASRDVNPTEFF	TGCGCCAGCCGGGATGTAAACCCAACAGAGTTCTTC
12	.	TRBJ1-1	TRBV29-1	.	CSAGHMNTEAFF	TGCAGCGCCGGACATATGAACACTGAAGCTTTCTTT
16	TRBD1	TRBJ1-3	TRBV5-4	few	CASSLAGGTGGNTIYF	TGTGCCAGCAGCTTGGCCGGGGGGACAGGGGGGAACACCATATATTTT
17	TRBD2	TRBJ2-3	TRBV9	.	CASSVGLAGGLGDTQYF	TGTGCCAGCAGCGTAGGTCTAGCGGGAGGGCTGGGCGATACGCAGTATTTT
16	TRBD2	TRBJ2-3	TRBV20-1	.	CSARDQRAGATDTQYF	TGCAGTGCTAGAGATCAAAGGGCGGGAGCGACAGATACGCAGTATTTT
16	TRBD1	TRBJ2-1	TRBV24-1	few	CATSQPGQGAANEQFF	TGTGCCACCAGTCAACCGGGACAGGGGGCGGCGAATGAGCAGTTCTTC